One sample yielded the 27 T cell receptor beta chains listed below, sequenced in a study of OX40 agonist ivuxolimab in advanced cancers. Clones were sequenced by immunoSEQ multiplex PCR, and TCRdb holds only the in-frame ones, with some missing. The data contain around 75,000 clones, around 92% of them singletons. The material sequenced was CD4+ or CD8+ T cells sorted from blood, taken in a trial of the OX40 agonist ivuxolimab. These receptors all come from an adult with an advanced solid tumor such as melanoma, head and neck, liver or kidney cancer.

This clone was observed a few times. The V and J genes are TRBV28 and TRBJ2-7; 9 bases match TRBD1. The CDR3 consists of 16 residues. Per the germline V gene, CDR1 is MDHEN and CDR2 is SYDVKM. After removal of 5 bases from V and 4 bases from J, the junction contained 12 bases not matched to a gene. This CDR3 reads CASSQQLGQGGYEQYF. The CDR3 DNA sequence: TGTGCCAGCAGTCAACAATTGGGACAGGGCGGGTACGAGCAGTACTTC.

This chain links TRBV5-5 with TRBJ1-5; D is unresolved. The V gene lost 0 bases and the J gene lost 5 bases, with 12 bases spanning the gap. Germline CDR1 and CDR2: SGHKS and YYEKEE (reference sequence). This CDR3 spans 15 amino acids. The CDR3 reads CASSLAGNSYQPQHF. CDR3 bases: TGTGCCAGCAGCTTGGCCGGGAACTCCTATCAGCCCCAGCATTTT.

This clone appeared a single time. The genes are TRBV27 and TRBJ2-3; 11 positions match TRBD2. Germline-derived CDR1 and CDR2 are MNHEY and SMNVEV (reference sequence). The CDR3 spans 14 residues. Here the CDR3 reads CVSQLAGGRYTQYF. The CDR3, as DNA: TGTGTCTCACAGCTAGCGGGGGGCCGCTATACGCAGTATTTT.

The CDR3 nucleotides are TGTGCCAGCTCACCAGTGACAGCCAGAAGGGGTGAGCAGTTCTTC. The encoded protein is CASSPVTARRGEQFF. The genes are TRBV18 and TRBJ2-1; possibly TRBD1 for D (5 bases). The CDR3 has 15 residues. V was cut by 2 bases and J by 9 bases, with 17 bases left in between. The germline V gene encodes CDR1 KGHSH and CDR2 LQKENI.

The CDR3 region has the DNA TGTGCCAGCAGTCTAACAGCATCTGGAAACACCATATATTTT. This codes for CASSLTASGNTIYF. The genes are TRBV28 and TRBJ1-3, with no clear D. V lost 5 bases and J lost 1, with 9 bases in between. Per germline, CDR1 MDHEN and CDR2 SYDVKM. The CDR3 spans 14 residues.

The V call is TRBV5-1, the J call TRBJ2-3; a possible D gene is TRBD2 (5 bases). The CDR3 sequence is 13 residues long. CDR1 and CDR2 from the germline V gene are SGHRS and YFSETQ. V lost 0 bases to trimming and J lost 6 bases, with 8 bases between them. The CDR3 region is CASSLAWEDTQYF. The CDR3 nucleotides read TGCGCCAGCAGCTTGGCTTGGGAGGATACGCAGTATTTT.

The chain uses TRBV18 and TRBJ1-1; D is unresolved. CDR3 size: 15 residues. V was trimmed by 2 bases and J by 1 base, leaving 11 bases between them. Per germline, CDR1 KGHSH and CDR2 LQKENI. CDR3 sequence (DNA): TGTGCCAGCTCACCATCGAACTGGGAGAACACTGAAGCTTTCTTT. Encoded protein: CASSPSNWENTEAFF. Full variable domain (rest looked up from reference TRBV18 and TRBJ1-1): NAGVMQNPRHLVRRRGQEARLRCSPMKGHSHVYWYRQLPEEGLKFMVYLQKENIIDESGMPKERFSAEFPKEGPSILRIQQVVRGDSAAYFCASSPSNWENTEAFFGQGTRLTVV.

The gene calls are TRBV4-1 and TRBJ1-1; TRBD1 is a possible D gene (6 bases). V was trimmed by 4 bases and J by 1 base, leaving 16 bases between them. Germline V gene sequence: CDR1 MGHRA, CDR2 YSYEKL. The CDR3 consists of 16 residues. The CDR3, as DNA: TGCGCCAGCAGCCCCAAAGACAGGCCCGGGAACACTGAAGCTTTCTTT. This sequence encodes CASSPKDRPGNTEAFF.

The chain couples TRBV7-9 to TRBJ2-2; D is perhaps TRBD1 (6 bases). The CDR3 sequence is 14 residues long. Germline V lookup: CDR1 SEHNR, CDR2 FQNEAQ (reference sequence). Trimming shortened V by 5 bases and J by 1 base, and 8 bases separated the two germline ends. Written as DNA, the CDR3 is TGTGCCAGCAGCATGGGACAGAACACCGGGGAGCTGTTTTTT. Translation gives CASSMGQNTGELFF.

The gene calls are TRBV19 and TRBJ2-7, with 13 bases that match TRBD2. With V trimmed by 4 bases and J by 1 base, 4 bases remained unmatched. The germline V gene has CDR1 LNHDA and CDR2 SQIVND (reference sequence). CDR3 length: 16 residues. The CDR3 sequence: CASSRRTSGGSYEQYF. The DNA for the CDR3 is TGTGCCAGTAGTAGGAGGACTAGCGGGGGTTCCTACGAGCAGTACTTC.

The V call is TRBV4-1, the J call TRBJ2-7; 10 bases map to TRBD1. V lost 8 bases, J lost 4 bases, and 8 bases stayed unmatched. The CDR3 consists of 14 residues. Per germline, CDR1 MGHRA and CDR2 YSYEKL. The CDR3 region has the DNA TGCGCCAGCCGCCTCCGACAGGGGGCTTACGAGCAGTACTTC. Residues: CASRLRQGAYEQYF.

This clone was seen a single time. This chain links TRBV10-3 with TRBJ2-7, with 7 bases matching TRBD2. V trimming: 2 bases; J trimming: 5 bases; junction bases outside the gene matches: 6. This CDR3 comprises 14 residues. Germline V gives CDR1 ENHRY, CDR2 SYGVKD. In nucleotides, the CDR3 is TGTGCCATCAGTGAGATGGCGGGAGCCAACGAGCAGTACTTC. Protein: CAISEMAGANEQYF.

To note about this clone: At one boundary the junction diverges from the germline segment, which might be a read error. The chain uses TRBV4-1 and TRBJ1-5, with a tentative D call TRBD1 (6 bases). Germline CDR1 is MGHRA and CDR2 is YSYEKL. This CDR3 region has 19 residues. For the CDR3, the DNA is TGCGCCAGCGGCCAAGGGGGTATCCTCCCTAGCTATAGCAATCAGCCCCAGCATTTT. Amino acid sequence: CASGQGGILPSYSNQPQHF.

The rearrangement joins TRBV7-9 to TRBJ2-1; a possible D gene is TRBD2 (6 bases). V lost 0 bases, J lost 10 bases, and 7 bases lay in between. Germline values: CDR1 SEHNR, CDR2 FQNEAQ (reference sequence). The CDR3 has 12 amino acids. CDR3 nucleotide sequence: TGTGCCAGCAGCTTAGCGCGGGACGAGCAGTTCTTC. Its protein product is CASSLARDEQFF.

The chain is built from TRBV9 and TRBJ1-5; D is undetermined. Germline V gives CDR1 SGDLS, CDR2 YYNGEE. The CDR3 extends over 16 amino acids. The V and J ends lost 0 bases and 7 bases respectively, with 17 bases between them. The CDR3 bases are TGTGCCAGCAGCGTAGATAAACCATCAGAGATCCAGCCCCAGCATTTT. Protein product: CASSVDKPSEIQPQHF.

The V and J genes are TRBV5-1 and TRBJ2-5; 11 bases fit TRBD2. The CDR3 runs 16 residues. The junction had 5 bases not matched to a gene; V was cut back by 2 bases and J by 2 bases. Germline V CDR1 and CDR2: SGHRS, YFSETQ. The DNA of the CDR3 is TGCGCCAGCAGCTTTCTAGCGGGAGGCCCACAAGAGACCCAGTACTTC. Translated: CASSFLAGGPQETQYF.

The chain recombines TRBV6-6 with TRBJ2-1; 8 positions agree with TRBD2. V trimming: 7 bases; J trimming: 10 bases; junction bases outside the gene matches: 9. The V gene's germline CDR1 is MNHNY and CDR2 SVGAGI (reference sequence). This CDR3 has 13 residues. As DNA, the CDR3 is TGTGCCAGCACGATACTAGCGGCCCACGAGCAGTTCTTC. This codes for CASTILAAHEQFF.

The chain joins TRBV11-2 to TRBJ2-5; D is unresolved. There are 12 residues in the CDR3. In germline, CDR1 is SGHAT, CDR2 FQNNGV. Trimming took off 4 bases at V and 4 bases at J, with 7 bases between the two ends. The CDR3 DNA sequence: TGTGCCAGCAGCTCCCTCAGAGAGACCCAGTACTTC. Its protein product is CASSSLRETQYF.

The chain is built from TRBV5-4 and TRBJ2-7; 15 bases map to TRBD2. The CDR3 runs to 17 residues. V gave up 7 bases and J gave up 7 bases; unmatched junction bases: 15. CDR1 is SGHNT, CDR2 YYREEE, per germline (reference sequence). In DNA, the CDR3 is TGTGCCAGCGACGGACTAGCGGGAGGGGTAAAGGCTTGGGAGCAGTACTTC. As protein: CASDGLAGGVKAWEQYF.

The V and J genes are TRBV5-8 and TRBJ2-6, with D tentatively TRBD1 (5 bases). Germline V gene data show CDR1 as SGHTS and CDR2 as YDEGEE. V was pared by 1 base and J by 2 bases, with 10 bases between. The CDR3 totals 16 residues. For the CDR3, the DNA is TGTGCCAGCAGCTTGATTAAAGGGGCTGGGGCCAACGTCCTGACTTTC. Its protein is CASSLIKGAGANVLTF. Together with reference TRBV5-8 and TRBJ2-6, the CDR3 gives the full variable domain: EAGVTQSPTHLIKTRGQQATLRCSPISGHTSVYWYQQALGLGLQFLLWYDEGEERNRGNFPPRFSGRQFPNYSSELNVNALELEDSALYLCASSLIKGAGANVLTFGAGSRLTVL.

The chain uses TRBV7-9 and TRBJ1-1; the match to TRBD1 covers 8 bases. Germline V gene sequence: CDR1 SEHNR, CDR2 FQNEAQ (reference sequence). V dropped 3 bases and J dropped 3; count of bases not matched to a gene: 3. The CDR3 sequence is 14 residues long. The CDR3 is CASSFSGGYTEAFF. CDR3 in DNA: TGTGCCAGCAGCTTTTCAGGGGGCTACACTGAAGCTTTCTTT.

This chain joins TRBV10-3 and TRBJ1-1, with TRBD1 as a possible D gene (5 bases). Trimming cost V 5 bases and J 3 bases, with 16 bases left between them. The germline gives CDR1 ENHRY, CDR2 SYGVKD. The CDR3 is 15 amino acids. Here the CDR3 DNA reads TGTGCCATCAGTAAGAGGATACAGGATGACACTGAAGCTTTCTTT. Amino acid sequence: CAISKRIQDDTEAFF.

The J gene is TRBJ2-1, the V gene TRBV4-1; 8 bases map to TRBD1. V lost 2 bases, J lost 7 bases, and 10 bases stayed unmatched. This CDR3 has 16 amino acids. The germline CDR1 and CDR2 sequences are MGHRA and YSYEKL. CDR3 region: CASSQPRGQPLNEQFF. The CDR3 DNA is TGCGCCAGCAGCCAACCCAGGGGGCAGCCCTTGAATGAGCAGTTCTTC.

This clone has just one count. The genes are TRBV19 and TRBJ2-3, with 7 bases that match TRBD2. With V trimmed by 5 bases and J by 3 bases, 5 bases remained unmatched. CDR1 and CDR2 (germline): LNHDA, SQIVND (reference sequence). There are 14 residues in the CDR3. CDR3 sequence: CASSGGEGTDTQYF. The DNA of the CDR3 is TGTGCCAGTAGTGGCGGGGAGGGGACAGATACGCAGTATTTT.

V is TRBV5-4 and J is TRBJ2-5; D perhaps matches TRBD1 (5 bases). Germline V gene lookup returns CDR1 SGHNT and CDR2 YYREEE (reference sequence). Between the trimmed V and J ends, which lost 5 bases and 1 base, there was a span of 15 bases. This CDR3 comprises 15 residues. This CDR3 is CASSFGAHLQETQYF. The CDR3 nucleotides read TGTGCCAGCAGTTTTGGGGCCCATCTCCAAGAGACCCAGTACTTC.

V is TRBV10-3 and J is TRBJ1-4; D unclear. Trimming cost V 4 bases and J 8 bases, with 8 bases left between them. The V gene's germline CDR1 is ENHRY and CDR2 SYGVKD. The CDR3 is 12 residues long. CDR3 region: CAISGSGEKLFF. In nucleotides, the CDR3 is TGTGCCATCAGTGGGTCGGGAGAAAAACTGTTTTTT.

V is TRBV2 and J is TRBJ2-7; a possible D gene is TRBD2 (6 bases). Germline lookup yields CDR1 SNHLY and CDR2 FYNNEI. This CDR3 region has 16 residues. The V end was cut by 4 bases, the J end by 0 bases, with 16 bases between. This CDR3 is CASSGAGTSSSYEQYF. The CDR3 region has the DNA TGTGCCAGCAGTGGGGCCGGGACTTCAAGCTCCTACGAGCAGTACTTC.